The source of this TCR beta chain is a study of T cells after yellow fever vaccination. 5'RACE template switching generated TCR cDNA, adding a universal primer site and UMIs. TCRdb re-called the 5' RACE reads through MiXCR, storing one row per CDR3 protein. Seen here are approximately 550,000 distinct CDR3 sequences, approximately 21% observed once, and the top ten hold roughly an eighth. Findings and limits, study-wide: Clonotypes appearing in both CD4 and CD8 compartments existed, and their share was small. Weaker, the secondary response peaked sooner, at day 5 versus 15.

There are 14 residues in the CDR3. Germline V gene lookup returns CDR1 DFQATT and CDR2 SNEGSKA (reference sequence). Trimming took 2 bases from V and 6 from J; bases not matched to a gene: 3. Concerning this clonotype: The antigen is not known.

The chain has TRBV20-1 and TRBJ2-1; 11 bases are a match to TRBD2. This TCR was sampled from a man aged 30 to 39 who received the YFV17D yellow fever vaccine. The specimen comprised PBMCs, sampled 15 days after the yellow fever booster vaccination. DNA of the CDR3: TGCAGTGCTAGATTCCTAGCGGGGGGCAATGAGCAGTTCTTC. Translation: CSARFLAGGNEQFF.